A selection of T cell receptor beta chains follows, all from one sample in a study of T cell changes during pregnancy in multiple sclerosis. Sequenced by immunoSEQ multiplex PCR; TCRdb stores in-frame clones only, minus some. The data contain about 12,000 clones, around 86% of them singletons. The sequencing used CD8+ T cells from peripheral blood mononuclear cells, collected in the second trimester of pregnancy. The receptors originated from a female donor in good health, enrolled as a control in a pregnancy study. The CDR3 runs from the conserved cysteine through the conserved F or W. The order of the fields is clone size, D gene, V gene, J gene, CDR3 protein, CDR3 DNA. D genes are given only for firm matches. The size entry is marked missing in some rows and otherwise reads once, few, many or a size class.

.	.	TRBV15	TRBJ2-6	CATSRDQGSGANVLTF	TGTGCCACCAGCAGAGATCAGGGCTCTGGGGCCAACGTCCTGACTTTC
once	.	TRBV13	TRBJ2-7	CASSWGGSSYEQYF	TGTGCCAGCAGCTGGGGGGGCAGCTCCTACGAGCAGTACTTC
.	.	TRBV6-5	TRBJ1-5	CASSYGWAQPQHF	TGTGCCAGCAGTTACGGGTGGGCTCAGCCCCAGCATTTT
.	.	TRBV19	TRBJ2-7	CATSGGARRTEQYF	TGTGCCACCTCGGGTGGCGCGAGGCGAACCGAGCAGTACTTC
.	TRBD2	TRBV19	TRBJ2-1	CASSPWEGDEQFF	TGTGCCAGTAGTCCTTGGGAGGGAGATGAGCAGTTCTTC
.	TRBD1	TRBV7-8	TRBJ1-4	CASSSTGGDGNEKLFF	TGTGCCAGCAGCTCAACAGGGGGCGATGGTAATGAAAAACTGTTTTTT
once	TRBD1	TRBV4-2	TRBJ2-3	CASSLRPGQGADTQYF	TGTGCCAGCAGCCTAAGGCCGGGACAGGGGGCAGATACGCAGTATTTT
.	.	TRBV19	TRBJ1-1	CASSISGSPNTEAFF	TGTGCCAGTAGTATATCGGGGTCGCCGAACACTGAAGCTTTCTTT
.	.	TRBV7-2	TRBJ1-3	CASSLDRNTGNTIYF	TGTGCCAGCAGCTTAGACAGAAATACTGGAAACACCATATATTTT
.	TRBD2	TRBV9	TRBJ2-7	CASSVAGGSPYEQYF	TGTGCCAGCAGCGTAGCGGGGGGGAGCCCCTACGAGCAGTACTTC
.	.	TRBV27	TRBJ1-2	CASSLRGDGYTF	TGTGCCAGCAGTTTGCGTGGAGATGGCTACACCTTC
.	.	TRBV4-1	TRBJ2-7	CASSQFALRRGAYEQYF	TGCGCCAGCAGCCAATTCGCCCTTCGGAGGGGAGCCTACGAGCAGTACTTC
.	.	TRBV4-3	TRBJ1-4	CASSQDLAGTNEKLFF	TGCGCCAGCAGCCAAGATTTGGCGGGGACTAATGAAAAACTGTTTTTT
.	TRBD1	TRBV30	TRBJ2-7	CAWSPRGQGSHEQYF	TGTGCCTGGAGTCCGCGGGGACAGGGAAGCCACGAGCAGTACTTC
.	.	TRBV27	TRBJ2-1	CASLALAYNEQFF	TGTGCCAGCCTCGCTCTGGCTTACAATGAGCAGTTCTTC
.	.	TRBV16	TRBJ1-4	CASIPRARNEKLFF	TGTGCCAGCATCCCCAGGGCAAGAAATGAAAAACTGTTTTTT
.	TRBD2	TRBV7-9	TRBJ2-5	CASSLLAGDKETQYF	TGTGCCAGCAGCCTACTAGCGGGGGATAAAGAGACCCAGTACTTC
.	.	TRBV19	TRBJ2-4	CASSPTPQIAKNIQYF	TGTGCCAGTAGTCCAACCCCCCAGATAGCCAAAAACATTCAGTACTTC
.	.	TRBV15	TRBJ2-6	CATSRDAHSGANVLTF	TGTGCCACCAGCAGAGATGCGCACTCTGGGGCCAACGTCCTGACTTTC
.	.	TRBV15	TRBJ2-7	CATSRDGTNRGEQYF	TGTGCCACCAGCAGAGACGGGACCAACCGGGGGGAGCAGTACTTC
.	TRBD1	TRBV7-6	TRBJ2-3	CASGRTGADTQYF	TGTGCCAGCGGAAGGACAGGGGCAGATACGCAGTATTTT
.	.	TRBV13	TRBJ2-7	CASSLRSGASYEQYF	TGTGCCAGCAGCCTACGGTCAGGCGCCTCCTACGAGCAGTACTTC
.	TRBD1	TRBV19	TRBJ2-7	CASSWTGTYEQYF	TGTGCCAGTAGTTGGACAGGGACCTACGAGCAGTACTTC
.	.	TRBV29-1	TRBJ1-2	CSGSRGGTEDWVF	TGCAGCGGATCCCGGGGGGGTACAGAGGATTGGGTTTTC
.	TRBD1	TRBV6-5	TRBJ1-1	CASTAGQGRTEAFF	TGTGCCAGCACCGCCGGACAGGGGCGGACTGAAGCTTTCTTT
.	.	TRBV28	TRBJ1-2	CASSPSGSWYGYTF	TGTGCCAGCAGCCCCAGCGGCAGCTGGTATGGCTACACCTTC
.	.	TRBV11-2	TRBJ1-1	CASRPTDEAFF	TGTGCCAGCAGACCGACAGATGAAGCTTTCTTT
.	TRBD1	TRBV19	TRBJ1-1	CASRTGTVIKQAEAFF	TGTGCCAGCCGCACCGGGACAGTTATTAAACAGGCTGAAGCTTTCTTT
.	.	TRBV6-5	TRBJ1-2	CASKERDTALYGYTF	TGTGCCAGTAAGGAGCGGGACACGGCCCTCTATGGCTACACCTTC
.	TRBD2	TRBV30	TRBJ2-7	CAWSVGGRDYEQYF	TGTGCCTGGAGTGTAGGCGGGAGAGATTACGAGCAGTACTTC
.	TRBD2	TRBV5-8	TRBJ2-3	CASSFGTTTDTQYF	TGTGCCAGCAGCTTCGGGACTACCACAGATACGCAGTATTTT
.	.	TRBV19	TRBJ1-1	CASSMTKNREAFF	TGTGCCAGTAGTATGACCAAGAACAGAGAAGCTTTCTTT
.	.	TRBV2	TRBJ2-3	CASSHADEGQYF	TGTGCCAGCAGCCACGCGGACGAGGGGCAGTATTTT
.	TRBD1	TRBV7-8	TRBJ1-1	CASSFNPTGQPNTEAFF	TGTGCCAGCAGCTTTAATCCCACGGGACAGCCGAACACTGAAGCTTTCTTT
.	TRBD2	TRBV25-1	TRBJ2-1	CATRGESSYNEQFF	TGTGCCACCCGGGGGGAGAGCTCCTACAATGAGCAGTTCTTC
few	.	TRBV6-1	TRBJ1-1	CASKEKGEDTEAFF	TGTGCCAGCAAAGAGAAAGGGGAAGACACTGAAGCTTTCTTT
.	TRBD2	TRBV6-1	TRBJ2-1	CASTGGPLDEQFF	TGTGCCAGCACGGGGGGACCGTTGGATGAGCAGTTCTTC
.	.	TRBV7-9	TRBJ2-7	CASSLSAQASYEQYF	TGTGCCAGCAGCTTATCGGCACAGGCCTCCTACGAGCAGTACTTC
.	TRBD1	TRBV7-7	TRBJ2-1	CASSRDREDNEQFF	TGTGCTAGCAGCAGGGACAGGGAGGACAATGAGCAGTTCTTC
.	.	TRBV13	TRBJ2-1	CASSQDSYNEQFF	TGTGCCAGCAGCCAGGACTCCTACAATGAGCAGTTCTTC
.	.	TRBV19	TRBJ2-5	CASSISTAAETQYF	TGTGCCAGTAGTATAAGTACGGCGGCCGAGACCCAGTACTTC
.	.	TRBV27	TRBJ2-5	CASSLWAQETQYF	TGTGCCAGCAGTTTATGGGCCCAAGAGACCCAGTACTTC
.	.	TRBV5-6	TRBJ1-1	CASSLDRAYTEAFF	TGTGCCAGCAGCTTGGACAGGGCATACACTGAAGCTTTCTTT
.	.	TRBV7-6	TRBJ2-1	CASSLGRDQEYNEQFF	TGTGCCAGCAGCTTAGGGAGGGACCAAGAATACAATGAGCAGTTCTTC
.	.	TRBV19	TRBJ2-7	CASSIAPGDYYEQYF	TGTGCCAGTAGTATAGCCCCCGGGGATTACTACGAGCAGTACTTC
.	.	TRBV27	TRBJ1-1	CASSLSRNTEAFF	TGTGCCAGCAGTTTATCGCGGAACACTGAAGCTTTCTTT
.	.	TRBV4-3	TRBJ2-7	CASSQDQDSSYEQYF	TGCGCCAGCAGCCAAGATCAGGACAGCTCCTACGAGCAGTACTTC
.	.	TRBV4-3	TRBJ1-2	CASSQDSARRDGYTF	TGCGCCAGCAGCCAAGACAGCGCCCGCCGGGATGGCTACACCTTC